The 18 T cell receptor beta chains below were found in one sample sequenced in a study of OX40 agonist ivuxolimab in advanced cancers. Produced via immunoSEQ multiplex PCR; TCRdb's table is partial and in-frame only. The sample lists some 46,000 clones, 89% seen once, with approximately 12% in the top ten. The sequences come from CD4+ or CD8+ T cells sorted from blood, collected in a trial of the OX40 agonist ivuxolimab. The receptors derive from an adult with an advanced solid tumor such as melanoma, head and neck, liver or kidney cancer.

This clone was recorded only once. The chain links TRBV29-1 to TRBJ2-1; possible D gene TRBD2, 7 bases. CDR3 length: 15 residues. Trimming removed 5 bases at V and 7 bases at J, with 21 bases between. Per the germline V gene, CDR1 is SQVTM and CDR2 is ANQGSEA. The CDR3 DNA reads as TGCAGCGTTTTCGGCGGGGAGGGGGGTTTGAATGAGCAGTTCTTC. This codes for CSVFGGEGGLNEQFF.

The chain uses TRBV13 and TRBJ1-6; D perhaps matches TRBD1 (5 bases). The CDR3 is made up of 17 amino acids. V dropped 5 bases and J dropped 6 bases, with 20 bases sitting between them. Germline CDR1 and CDR2: PRHDT and FYEKMQ (reference sequence). The CDR3 region has the DNA TGTGCCAGCAGCCCCCGGGGACCGTTTAGGGGTAATTCACCCCTCCACTTT. Protein product: CASSPRGPFRGNSPLHF.

This clone was recorded only once. The chain combines TRBV9 with TRBJ1-1, with D perhaps matching TRBD1 (6 bases). The CDR3 consists of 13 residues. The germline V gene has CDR1 SGDLS and CDR2 YYNGEE. Between the trimmed V and J ends, which lost 3 bases and 4 bases, there was a span of 10 bases. CDR3 sequence (DNA): TGTGCCAGCAGCGAGACAGGTCCCACTGAAGCTTTCTTT. This translates into CASSETGPTEAFF.

The chain employs TRBV10-1 and TRBJ2-7; tentatively, D is TRBD2 (5 bases). This CDR3 spans 12 amino acids. CDR1 is WNHNN and CDR2 is SYGVQD in the germline V gene (reference sequence). V gave up 3 bases and J gave up 8 bases, with 11 bases separating them. The CDR3 spells CASSDRGRKQYF. Written as DNA, the CDR3 is TGCGCCAGCAGTGACCGGGGTAGGAAGCAGTACTTC.

The chain is built from TRBV7-3 and TRBJ2-7, with D tentatively TRBD2 (6 bases). The V end lost 4 bases, the J end lost 1 base, and 14 bases lay between the germline ends. Germline-derived CDR1 and CDR2 are SGHTA and FQGTGA. The CDR3 has 15 residues. The CDR3 coding sequence is TGTGCCAGCAGCTCCGGTATGGGGGGTTCCTACGAGCAGTACTTC. Translation gives CASSSGMGGSYEQYF.

This clone was detected only a few times. The chain employs TRBV6-4 and TRBJ2-1; 12 nucleotides agree with TRBD2. Trimming took 3 bases from V and 2 from J; bases not matched to a gene: 11. This CDR3 is built from 19 residues. Germline lookup yields CDR1 MRHNA and CDR2 SNTAGT. CDR3 loop: CASSEGPSGGALAYNEQFF. The CDR3 region has the DNA TGTGCCAGCAGTGAGGGCCCTAGCGGGGGGGCCCTAGCCTACAATGAGCAGTTCTTC.

This chain links TRBV7-3 with TRBJ2-1; D is perhaps TRBD2 (5 bases). CDR3 length equals 11 residues. Trimming stripped 2 bases from V and 9 bases from J, with 5 bases between. Germline CDR1 reads SGHTA; CDR2 reads FQGTGA. CDR3 coding DNA: TGTGCCAGCAGCTTAGGGAGTGAGCAGTTCTTC. It codes for CASSLGSEQFF.

V usage is TRBV4-3 and J usage is TRBJ1-2, with a tentative D call TRBD1 (6 bases). Germline CDR1 reads LGHNA; CDR2 reads YSLEER. The CDR3 runs 17 residues. Between the trimmed V and J ends, which lost 0 bases and 2 bases, there was a span of 16 bases. The CDR3 spells CASSQDRTGQRNYGYTF. CDR3 sequence (DNA): TGCGCCAGCAGCCAAGATCGAACCGGACAGAGGAACTATGGCTACACCTTC.

The genes are TRBV7-9 and TRBJ1-2; maybe TRBD1 (5 bases). Germline CDR1 reads SEHNR; CDR2 reads FQNEAQ (reference sequence). The CDR3 consists of 15 residues. Trimming pared 2 bases from V and 3 bases from J, leaving 13 bases between. The CDR3 DNA reads TGTGCCAGCAGCTTATGGGCCAGGGAGGACTATGGCTACACCTTC. Amino acids: CASSLWAREDYGYTF.

V gene TRBV6-5 combines with J gene TRBJ2-7, with unresolved D. The CDR3 has 12 amino acids. Trimming cost V 8 bases and J 0 bases, with 8 bases left between them. Germline V gives CDR1 MNHEY, CDR2 SVGAGI. CDR3 nucleotides: TGTGCCAGCGGCACGATCTCCTACGAGCAGTACTTC. This gives the protein CASGTISYEQYF.

The chain carries TRBV6-5 and TRBJ2-7; 7 bases agree with TRBD1. The CDR3 is 15 amino acids. Germline CDR1 and CDR2: MNHEY and SVGAGI. The trim removed 0 bases at V and 1 base at J, leaving 3 bases unmatched. CDR3 sequence: CASSYSWDRSYEQYF. DNA for the CDR3: TGTGCCAGCAGTTACTCTTGGGACAGATCCTACGAGCAGTACTTC.

The genes are TRBV12-5 and TRBJ2-7; no reliable D call. Germline CDR1 reads LGHNT; CDR2 reads FRNRAP. The CDR3 sequence is 11 residues long. V was clipped by 1 base and J by 4 bases, with 2 bases between them. CDR3 region: CASGLDYEQYF. The CDR3 DNA sequence: TGTGCTAGTGGTTTGGATTACGAGCAGTACTTC.

This clone was counted a single time. The rearrangement links TRBV5-8 to TRBJ2-7, with D possibly being TRBD2 (7 bases). V gave up 4 bases and J gave up 3 bases, with 23 bases separating them. CDR3 length: 17 amino acids. Per germline, CDR1 SGHTS and CDR2 YDEGEE. CDR3 sequence (DNA): TGTGCCAGCAGCCCAACTTACGGGGGGCTAGGAGACTACGAGCAGTACTTC. Translated: CASSPTYGGLGDYEQYF.

This chain uses TRBV5-4 with TRBJ2-7, with D possibly matching TRBD2 (6 bases). The CDR3 spans 14 residues. Germline CDR1 and CDR2: SGHNT and YYREEE (reference sequence). Trimming took 4 bases from V and 4 from J, leaving 15 bases between them. Written as DNA, the CDR3 is TGTGCCAGCAGCGAGGGACTGGAAGAGTACGAGCAGTACTTC. Protein sequence: CASSEGLEEYEQYF.

This sequence joins TRBV9 and TRBJ2-7; D is unclear. The CDR3 runs to 13 residues. V lost 0 bases and J 5 bases, leaving 9 bases between the germline ends. Germline CDR1 is SGDLS and CDR2 is YYNGEE. CDR3: CASSVGSYNEQYF. CDR3 bases: TGTGCCAGCAGCGTAGGGTCCTACAACGAGCAGTACTTC. The full variable domain, with the rest looked up from reference TRBV9 and TRBJ2-7, is DSGVTQTPKHLITATGQRVTLRCSPRSGDLSVYWYQQSLDQGLQFLIQYYNGEERAKGNILERFSAQQFPDLHSELNLSSLELGDSALYFCASSVGSYNEQYFGPGTRLTVT.

The J gene is TRBJ1-2, the V gene TRBV5-6; D remains ambiguous. V lost 0 bases and J lost 4, with 7 bases in between. The CDR3 totals 13 residues. Looked up from germline, CDR1 is SGHDT and CDR2 is YYEEEE. The CDR3 region has the DNA TGTGCCAGCAGCTTGGTGGCAGGCTATGGCTACACCTTC. It codes for CASSLVAGYGYTF.

V gene TRBV4-3 combines with J gene TRBJ2-7; no clear D. The germline V gene has CDR1 LGHNA and CDR2 YSLEER. The length of the CDR3 is 12 residues. Trimming removed 0 bases from V and 6 bases from J, with 6 bases in between. CDR3 sequence: CASSQDLREQYF. The CDR3 bases are TGCGCCAGCAGCCAAGACCTACGCGAGCAGTACTTC.

The chain carries TRBV6-6 and TRBJ2-5; TRBD1 might be the D (5 bases). V was clipped by 5 bases and J by 5 bases, with 15 bases between them. Germline loops: CDR1 MNHNY, CDR2 SVGAGI (reference sequence). This CDR3 is built from 14 residues. The CDR3 spells CASSPTRAGETQYF. DNA for the CDR3: TGTGCCAGCAGTCCTACCCGGGCAGGGGAGACCCAGTACTTC.